The 29 T cell receptor beta chains reported below all come from one sample, sequenced in a study of shared clonotypes between healthy human individuals. The protocol was immunoSEQ multiplex PCR, while the TCRdb copy is restricted to in-frame clones and leaves out a portion. The repertoire consists of over 400,000 clones, with almost 80% occurring once and the leading ten covering more than 10%. The specimen sequenced was PBMCs. The receptors originated from a middle-aged woman in good health. Some clones in this sample may be carry-over from other donors' samples.

The chain carries TRBV7-3 and TRBJ2-7; 9 bases line up with TRBD2. The V segment lost 2 bases and the J segment 3 bases; nucleotides outside the gene matches: 5. This CDR3 has 15 residues. CDR1 and CDR2 (germline): SGHTA, FQGTGA. The CDR3 region has the DNA TGTGCCAGCAGCTTAGGGGTAGCGGGAGACTACGAGCAGTACTTC. Translated, it gives CASSLGVAGDYEQYF. Together with reference TRBV7-3 and TRBJ2-7, the CDR3 gives the full variable domain: GAGVSQTPSNKVTEKGKYVELRCDPISGHTALYWYRQSLGQGPEFLIYFQGTGAADDSGLPNDRFFAVRPEGSVSTLKIQRTERGDSAVYLCASSLGVAGDYEQYFGPGTRLTVT.

Written as DNA, the CDR3 is TGTGCCAGCAGCTTGGTCGACAGGGTCGGTTCCGACGAGCAGTACTTC. Amino acid sequence: CASSLVDRVGSDEQYF. V usage is TRBV5-6 and J usage is TRBJ2-7; TRBD1 agrees at 7 bases. The germline CDR1 and CDR2 sequences are SGHDT and YYEEEE. V lost 0 bases, J lost 5 bases, and 11 bases stayed unmatched. This CDR3 has 16 residues.

This clone was counted a single time. The J gene is TRBJ1-1, the V gene TRBV25-1; 10 nucleotides align to TRBD1. CDR1 is MGHDK, CDR2 SYGVNS, per germline. This CDR3 spans 14 amino acids. The junction had 6 bases not matched to a gene; V was cut back by 7 bases and J by 4 bases. The chain's CDR3 is CASTPDRGGTEAFF. The CDR3 DNA follows: TGTGCCAGCACCCCGGACAGGGGGGGCACTGAAGCTTTCTTT.

The rearrangement joins TRBV5-1 to TRBJ1-3; the D is unclear. CDR3 length equals 16 residues. The germline V and J ends were trimmed by 0 bases and 0 bases, with 10 bases remaining between them. Per the germline V gene, CDR1 is SGHRS and CDR2 is YFSETQ. The DNA of the CDR3 is TGCGCCAGCAGCTTGGGGACCCCGAGCTCTGGAAACACCATATATTTT. Protein product: CASSLGTPSSGNTIYF.

This chain links TRBV27 with TRBJ1-4; 7 bases map to TRBD1. This CDR3 is built from 13 residues. Trimming removed 1 base from V and 8 bases from J; junction bases left unmatched: 1. Germline V gene lookup returns CDR1 MNHEY and CDR2 SMNVEV (reference sequence). The CDR3 DNA sequence: TGTGCCAGCAGTTTATACAGGGGCGAAAAACTGTTTTTT. This translates into CASSLYRGEKLFF.

This chain uses TRBV11-3 with TRBJ1-1; the D is unclear. Germline CDR1 and CDR2: SGHNT and YENEEA. Trimming took 0 bases from V and 5 from J, leaving 7 bases between them. CDR3 length: 13 residues. CDR3 in amino acids: CASSLDLFTEAFF. CDR3 in DNA: TGTGCCAGCAGCTTAGATCTATTTACTGAAGCTTTCTTT.

The chain carries TRBV18 and TRBJ2-5, with unresolved D. This CDR3 has 14 residues. Deletions cut 1 base from V and 0 bases from J, with 6 bases between. CDR1 is KGHSH, CDR2 LQKENI, per germline. As DNA, the CDR3 is TGTGCCAGCTCACCACGGCAAGACCAAGAGACCCAGTACTTC. Translation gives CASSPRQDQETQYF.

This clone was counted a single time. This rearrangement joins TRBV4-3 to TRBJ2-1; 7 bases are shared with TRBD2. The CDR3 totals 17 residues. CDR1 and CDR2 (germline): LGHNA, YSLEER. Trimming removed 4 bases from V and 0 bases from J; junction bases left unmatched: 9. As DNA, the CDR3 is TGCGCCAGCAGCCTGAGACTAGCCAGGGCCTCCTACAATGAGCAGTTCTTC. Encoded protein: CASSLRLARASYNEQFF.

The gene calls are TRBV5-8 and TRBJ1-5; weak D call: TRBD1 (6 bases). CDR1 and CDR2 (germline): SGHTS, YDEGEE. This CDR3 spans 14 amino acids. Trimming left V 3 bases short and J 6 bases short, with 13 bases between. The chain's CDR3 is CASSWGAVGQPQHF. CDR3 DNA sequence: TGTGCCAGCAGCTGGGGGGCAGTAGGTCAGCCCCAGCATTTT.

As to this clone: Other nucleotide sequences in the sample specify the same CDR3. The chain couples TRBV7-3 to TRBJ2-7; the D call may be TRBD1 or TRBD2 (5 bases each). Trimming removed 3 bases at V and 0 bases at J, with 9 bases between. This CDR3 has 14 residues. Germline V gene data show CDR1 as SGHTA and CDR2 as FQGTGA. CDR3 bases: TGTGCCAGCAGCTTGGGACCCAGCTCCTACGAGCAGTACTTC. This sequence encodes CASSLGPSSYEQYF.

Only a few counts were recorded for this clone. The rearrangement joins TRBV10-1 to TRBJ2-1; 9 positions agree with TRBD2. V was clipped by 2 bases and J by 8 bases; unmatched bases: 10. Germline V CDR1 and CDR2: WNHNN, SYGVQD (reference sequence). The CDR3 contains 16 residues. The CDR3 region is CASSERGTSSLHEQFF. The CDR3 bases are TGCGCCAGCAGTGAGCGTGGGACTAGCTCCCTCCATGAGCAGTTCTTC.

The chain uses TRBV25-1 and TRBJ2-7, with 7 bases fitting TRBD1. Germline loops: CDR1 MGHDK, CDR2 SYGVNS. This CDR3 has 12 amino acids. V gave up 8 bases and J gave up 2 bases; unmatched junction bases: 3. The CDR3 region is CASRQGTYEQYF. CDR3 coding DNA: TGTGCCAGCCGACAGGGAACCTACGAGCAGTACTTC.

This clone was counted a single time. The chain has TRBV7-2 and TRBJ2-4; D is unclear. V was trimmed by 1 base and J by 6 bases, leaving 13 bases between them. The CDR3 loop spans 15 amino acids. Germline loops: CDR1 SGHTA, CDR2 FQGNSA. CDR3 region: CASSLVGSQPNIQYF. The DNA for the CDR3 is TGTGCCAGCAGCTTAGTAGGCTCCCAGCCAAACATTCAGTACTTC.

The rearrangement joins TRBV10-2 to TRBJ2-2; 7 nucleotides line up with TRBD2. Germline V gives CDR1 WSHSY, CDR2 SAAADI. The CDR3 extends over 16 amino acids. V lost 0 bases, J lost 3 bases, and 4 bases stayed unmatched. The CDR3 bases are TGCGCCAGCAGTGAGTCGTGGGAGGGCCACACCGGGGAGCTGTTTTTT. Its protein product is CASSESWEGHTGELFF.

The chain is built from TRBV14 and TRBJ2-5, with D maybe TRBD2 (5 bases). V was shortened by 0 bases and J by 1 base, with 9 bases between the two germline ends. CDR3 length: 15 amino acids. CDR1 and CDR2 (germline): SGHDN, FVKESK. The CDR3 loop reads CASSQDISGQETQYF. Written as DNA, the CDR3 is TGTGCCAGCAGCCAAGATATAAGCGGCCAAGAGACCCAGTACTTC.

CDR3 DNA: TGTGCCAGCAGCGTACAGGGGCGGTACGAGCAGTACTTC. Amino acids: CASSVQGRYEQYF. The chain recombines TRBV5-4 with TRBJ2-7; 7 bases match TRBD1. CDR1 and CDR2 (germline): SGHNT, YYREEE (reference sequence). The CDR3 totals 13 residues. After removal of 4 bases from V and 4 bases from J, the junction contained 5 bases not matched to a gene.

The DNA for the CDR3 is TGTGCCAGCAGCTTAGCTAGCGGGATCGGGGAGCAGTTCTTC. Translation gives CASSLASGIGEQFF. This rearrangement joins TRBV11-3 to TRBJ2-1, with TRBD2 matching 9 bases. Germline CDR1 and CDR2: SGHNT and YENEEA. The V and J ends lost 1 base and 10 bases, in that order; junction bases with no gene match: 5. The CDR3 contains 14 residues.

The gene calls are TRBV7-8 and TRBJ2-7; the D call may be TRBD1 or TRBD2 (5 bases each). CDR1 is SGHVS and CDR2 is FQNEAQ in the germline V gene. V was cut by 4 bases and J by 3 bases, with 13 bases left in between. This CDR3 region has 14 residues. CDR3: CASSSKRGGYEQYF. In DNA form, the CDR3 reads TGTGCCAGCAGCTCCAAGAGGGGTGGCTACGAGCAGTACTTC.

For the CDR3, the DNA is TGTGCCAGCAGCCCTTGGGGGACTAGTCCAGAGACCCAGTACTTC. It yields the protein CASSPWGTSPETQYF. V is TRBV7-9 and J is TRBJ2-5, with 8 bases matching TRBD2. The CDR3 has 15 amino acids. Looked up from germline, CDR1 is SEHNR and CDR2 is FQNEAQ (reference sequence). With 5 bases clipped from V and 4 bases from J, the junction kept 9 bases outside the gene matches.

This clone was detected once. V and J are TRBV6-5 and TRBJ2-7; D possibly corresponds to TRBD2 (6 bases). Germline CDR1 MNHEY, CDR2 SVGAGI. CDR3 length: 15 amino acids. The V and J ends lost 4 bases and 0 bases respectively, with 13 bases between them. The CDR3: CASSLKGLSSYEQYF. DNA of the CDR3: TGTGCCAGCAGTTTAAAGGGACTCAGCTCCTACGAGCAGTACTTC.

This clone has only one observation. The rearrangement links TRBV5-1 to TRBJ2-5; 7 bases match TRBD1. V shed 2 bases and J 1 base; nucleotides not matched to a gene: 5. CDR1 is SGHRS, CDR2 YFSETQ, per germline. The CDR3 is 15 amino acids. Written as DNA, the CDR3 is TGCGCCAGCAGCTTATCGGGACAGTTCCAAGAGACCCAGTACTTC. It yields the protein CASSLSGQFQETQYF.

This clone has only a few counts. The rearrangement joins TRBV2 to TRBJ2-1, with 7 bases lining up with TRBD1. There are 14 residues in the CDR3. Losses at the gene ends were 7 bases for V and 1 base for J; bases not matched to a gene: 4. Germline-derived CDR1 and CDR2 are SNHLY and FYNNEI. The CDR3 region has the DNA TGTGCCAGCAAACAGGGGTTTTCCTACAATGAGCAGTTCTTC. Its protein product is CASKQGFSYNEQFF. Drawing the rest from reference TRBV2 and TRBJ2-1, the complete variable domain is EPEVTQTPSHQVTQMGQEVILRCVPISNHLYFYWYRQILGQKVEFLVSFYNNEISEKSEIFDDQFSVERPDGSNFTLKIRSTKLEDSAMYFCASKQGFSYNEQFFGPGTRLTVL.

The J gene is TRBJ2-3, the V gene TRBV7-9; no firm D call. The CDR3 runs 17 residues. Germline assignment: CDR1 SEHNR and CDR2 FQNEAQ (reference sequence). Trimming left V 5 bases short and J 0 bases short, with 18 bases between. The CDR3 DNA reads as TGTGCCAGCAGCCCCCCCCCTAGAAGCGTCAGCACAGATACGCAGTATTTT. Its protein is CASSPPPRSVSTDTQYF.

This chain uses TRBV10-3 with TRBJ2-7, with D tentatively TRBD1 or TRBD2 (5 bases each). CDR1 and CDR2 from the germline V gene are ENHRY and SYGVKD. CDR3 length equals 12 residues. V lost 7 bases, J lost 7 bases, and 14 bases lay in between. CDR3 nucleotides: TGTGCCATCACCTCCGGGACGGATGAGCAGTACTTC. This encodes CAITSGTDEQYF.

The chain couples TRBV7-5 to TRBJ2-7. TRBV7-5 corresponds to a pseudogene. The length of the CDR3 is 14 residues. CDR3 region: CVRVRRDPSYEQYF. CDR3 DNA: TGTGTCAGGGTTAGACGGGACCCCTCCTACGAGCAGTACTTC.

The chain uses TRBV28 and TRBJ2-6, with 10 bases fitting TRBD2. The germline V gene has CDR1 MDHEN and CDR2 SYDVKM. V lost 7 bases to trimming and J lost 0 bases; unmatched junction nucleotides: 6. The CDR3 contains 17 residues. The CDR3 reads CASNPSGSGSGANVLTF. Here the CDR3 DNA reads TGTGCCAGCAATCCTAGCGGGAGTGGCTCTGGGGCCAACGTCCTGACTTTC.

The rearrangement joins TRBV9 to TRBJ1-4, with D possibly matching TRBD1 (5 bases). Per germline, CDR1 SGDLS and CDR2 YYNGEE. CDR3 length: 15 amino acids. Trimming left V 3 bases short and J 5 bases short, with 14 bases between. The DNA of the CDR3 is TGTGCCAGCAGCGCAACGGGGACCCAAAATGAAAAACTGTTTTTT. Encoded protein: CASSATGTQNEKLFF. The whole variable domain, filled in from reference TRBV9 and TRBJ1-4, reads DSGVTQTPKHLITATGQRVTLRCSPRSGDLSVYWYQQSLDQGLQFLIQYYNGEERAKGNILERFSAQQFPDLHSELNLSSLELGDSALYFCASSATGTQNEKLFFGSGTQLSVL.

The chain couples TRBV4-2 to TRBJ2-1, with 7 bases matching TRBD2. V was pared by 4 bases and J by 6 bases, with 9 bases of the junction left unmatched. This CDR3 region has 15 residues. Germline CDR1 is LGHNA and CDR2 is YNFKEQ. As DNA, the CDR3 is TGTGCCAGCAGCCGCATCCATACGGGGGGCAATGAGCAGTTCTTC. Protein product: CASSRIHTGGNEQFF.

This clone was seen just once. Within the sample, other DNA sequences also encode this same CDR3. The chain combines TRBV18 with TRBJ1-2; 9 nucleotides line up with TRBD1. The V gene's germline CDR1 is KGHSH and CDR2 LQKENI. The CDR3 length is 13 residues. V trimming: 6 bases; J trimming: 3 bases; junction bases outside the gene matches: 2. CDR3 in amino acids: CASSRQGDYGYTF. CDR3 DNA sequence: TGTGCCAGCTCCCGACAGGGGGACTATGGCTACACCTTC.